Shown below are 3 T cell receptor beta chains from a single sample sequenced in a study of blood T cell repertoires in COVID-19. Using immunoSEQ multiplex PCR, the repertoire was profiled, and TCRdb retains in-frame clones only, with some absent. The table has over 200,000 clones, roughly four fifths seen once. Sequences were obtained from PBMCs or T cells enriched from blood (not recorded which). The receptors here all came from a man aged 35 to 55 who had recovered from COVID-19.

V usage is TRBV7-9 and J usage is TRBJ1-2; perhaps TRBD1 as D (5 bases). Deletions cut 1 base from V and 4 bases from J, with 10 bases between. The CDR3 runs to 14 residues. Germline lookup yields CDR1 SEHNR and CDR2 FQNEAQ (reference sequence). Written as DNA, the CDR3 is TGTGCCAGCAGCTTAGAACAGGCCGTCTATGGCTACACCTTC. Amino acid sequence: CASSLEQAVYGYTF.

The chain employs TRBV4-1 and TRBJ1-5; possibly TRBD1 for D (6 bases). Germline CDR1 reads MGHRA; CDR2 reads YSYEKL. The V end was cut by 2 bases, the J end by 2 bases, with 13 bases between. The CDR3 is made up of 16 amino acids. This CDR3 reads CASSQRGGAGNQPQHF. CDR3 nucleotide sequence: TGCGCCAGCAGCCAACGTGGGGGCGCCGGCAATCAGCCCCAGCATTTT.

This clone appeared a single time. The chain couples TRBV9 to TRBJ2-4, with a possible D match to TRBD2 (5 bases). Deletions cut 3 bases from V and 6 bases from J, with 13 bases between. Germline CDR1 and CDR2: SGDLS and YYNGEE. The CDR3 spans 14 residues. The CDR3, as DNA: TGTGCCAGCAGCGGAGGGCTCGCCGTAAACATTCAGTACTTC. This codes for CASSGGLAVNIQYF.